These T cell receptor beta chains were read from a single sample in a study of shared clonotypes between healthy human individuals. Libraries were prepared by immunoSEQ multiplex PCR; TCRdb keeps only in-frame clonotypes and omits some of them. The table includes roughly 2.5 million clones, over 85% detected once. The sample taken for sequencing was naive CD4+ T cells sorted from blood. Receptor source: a man between 18 and 29 years old in good health. The CDR3 runs from the conserved cysteine through the conserved F or W. A D gene is named only where the DNA matches it firmly. Clone size, where shown, is once, few, many, or a class for clones that have expanded.

TRBV25-1	TRBD2	NA	TRBJ2-1	CASSETSGRAYEQFF	TGTGCCAGCAGTGAGACTAGCGGGAGGGCATATGAGCAGTTCTTC
TRBV6-5	NA	few	TRBJ1-1	CASSPLRGRAFF	TGTGCCAGCAGCCCGTTGAGGGGCCGAGCTTTCTTT
TRBV6-1	NA	few	TRBJ2-5	CASFRGTQEKTQYF	TGTGCCAGCTTTAGGGGGACCCAAGAAAAGACCCAGTACTTC
TRBV5-6	NA	NA	TRBJ1-3	CASSLAGSGNTIYF	TGTGCCAGCAGCTTGGCAGGGTCTGGAAACACCATATATTTT
TRBV7-2	TRBD1	NA	TRBJ2-5	CASSLVGGAGETQYF	TGTGCCAGCAGCTTAGTAGGGGGCGCGGGAGAGACCCAGTACTTC
TRBV27	NA	NA	TRBJ2-2	CASRLANTGELFF	TGTGCCAGCAGATTGGCTAACACCGGGGAGCTGTTTTTT
TRBV29-1	NA	NA	TRBJ2-1	CSVAASGSNEQFF	TGCAGCGTTGCTGCTTCGGGTAGCAATGAGCAGTTCTTC
TRBV5-5	NA	NA	TRBJ1-5	CASSLGLGEGNQPQHF	TGTGCCAGCAGCTTGGGGTTGGGGGAGGGCAATCAGCCCCAGCATTTT
TRBV6-5	NA	NA	TRBJ1-1	CASRDPKGAFF	TGTGCCAGCCGGGACCCTAAGGGAGCTTTCTTT
TRBV6-1	NA	NA	TRBJ2-1	CASSDGRAFGQFF	TGTGCCAGCAGTGACGGCAGGGCTTTCGGGCAGTTCTTC
TRBV4-1	NA	NA	TRBJ2-3	CASSQALRTDTQYF	TGCGCCAGCAGCCAAGCTCTTCGCACAGATACGCAGTATTTT
TRBV7-2	TRBD2	NA	TRBJ2-1	CASSSAGTSGYNEQFF	TGTGCCAGCAGCTCGGCCGGGACTAGCGGGTACAATGAGCAGTTCTTC
TRBV14	NA	NA	TRBJ2-2	CASSQTGFTGELFF	TGTGCCAGCAGCCAAACAGGGTTCACCGGGGAGCTGTTTTTT
TRBV5-1	NA	NA	TRBJ2-1	CASSLTGTGQVQFF	TGCGCCAGCAGCTTGACAGGGACGGGTCAAGTGCAGTTCTTC
TRBV19	TRBD2	NA	TRBJ2-3	CASSRRRLAGAGTDTQYF	TGTGCCAGTAGTAGGAGGCGACTAGCGGGGGCCGGCACAGATACGCAGTATTTT
TRBV28	NA	NA	TRBJ2-7	CASSSIVPEQYF	TGTGCCAGCAGTTCCATAGTACCGGAGCAGTACTTC
TRBV5-1	NA	NA	TRBJ1-4	CASSLEINEKLFF	TGCGCCAGCAGCTTGGAGATTAATGAAAAACTGTTTTTT
TRBV30	NA	NA	TRBJ1-2	CAWTHYRTLPANYGYTF	TGTGCCTGGACCCACTACAGGACCCTCCCAGCTAACTATGGCTACACCTTC
TRBV28	NA	NA	TRBJ2-7	CASSLSTTYEQYF	TGTGCCAGCAGTTTATCCACGACCTACGAGCAGTACTTC
TRBV18	NA	NA	TRBJ1-4	CASSPYSVRNNEKLFF	TGTGCCAGCTCACCATATAGCGTCCGAAATAATGAAAAACTGTTTTTT
TRBV6-5	NA	NA	TRBJ2-7	CATSKSGSYEQYF	TGTGCCACCTCCAAATCGGGAAGCTACGAGCAGTACTTC
TRBV11-1	TRBD2	NA	TRBJ2-3	CASSSPGLSGPDTQYF	TGTGCCAGCAGCTCCCCGGGACTAAGCGGGCCAGATACGCAGTATTTT